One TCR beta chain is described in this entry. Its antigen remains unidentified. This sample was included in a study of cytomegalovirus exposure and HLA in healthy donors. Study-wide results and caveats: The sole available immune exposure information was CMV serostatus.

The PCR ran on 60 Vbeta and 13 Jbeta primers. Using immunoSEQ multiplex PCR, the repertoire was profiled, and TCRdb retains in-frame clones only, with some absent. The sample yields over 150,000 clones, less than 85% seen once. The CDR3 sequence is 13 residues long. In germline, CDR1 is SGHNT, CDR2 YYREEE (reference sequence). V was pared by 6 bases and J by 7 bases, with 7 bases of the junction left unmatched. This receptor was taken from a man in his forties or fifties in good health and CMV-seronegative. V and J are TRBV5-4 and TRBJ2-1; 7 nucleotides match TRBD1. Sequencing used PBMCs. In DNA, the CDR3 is TGTGCCAGCACCGACAGGGCCGGGAATGAGCAGTTCTTC. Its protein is CASTDRAGNEQFF.